These T cell receptor beta chains were read from a single sample in a study of CD8 T cells in ankylosing spondylitis. TCRdb itself ran the 5' RACE reads through MiXCR, one entry per CDR3 protein. The sample comprises under 250,000 distinct CDR3 sequences, about 30% of which are singletons, and 3.5% to 4.5% rests with the top ten. Source material: blood, either unsorted or a sorted T cell fraction (not recorded which). These receptors came from a male donor with ankylosing spondylitis or in good health (not recorded which). The CDR3 runs from the conserved cysteine through the conserved F or W. A D gene is named only where the DNA matches it firmly. Not all rows give a size; the values are once, few, many and, for expanded clones, a class.

J gene: TRBJ2-7
clone size: few
D gene: TRBD1
V gene: TRBV29-1
CDR3 protein: CSVEDRPGQGAGYEQYF
CDR3 DNA: TGCAGCGTTGAAGACCGTCCGGGACAGGGGGCGGGGTACGAGCAGTACTTC

J gene: TRBJ1-2
clone size: -
D gene: TRBD1
V gene: TRBV20-1
CDR3 protein: CSGYPGGTGPPNYGYTF
CDR3 DNA: TGCAGTGGGTACCCCGGCGGGACAGGCCCGCCTAACTATGGCTACACCTTC

J gene: TRBJ2-3
clone size: -
D gene: -
V gene: TRBV15
CDR3 protein: CATSGAFGQDTQYF
CDR3 DNA: TGTGCCACCTCAGGGGCGTTCGGTCAAGATACGCAGTATTTT

J gene: TRBJ2-1
clone size: -
D gene: -
V gene: TRBV18
CDR3 protein: CASSPPVRGGNEQFF
CDR3 DNA: TGTGCCAGCTCACCACCGGTCAGGGGTGGTAATGAGCAGTTCTTC

J gene: TRBJ2-7
clone size: -
D gene: TRBD1
V gene: TRBV20-1
CDR3 protein: CSVTPRDRGYEQYF
CDR3 DNA: TGCAGTGTGACGCCCCGGGACAGGGGCTACGAGCAGTACTTC

J gene: TRBJ2-7
clone size: few
D gene: TRBD2
V gene: TRBV29-1
CDR3 protein: CSVVGGELSYEQYF
CDR3 DNA: TGCAGCGTTGTCGGGGGGGAACTCTCCTACGAGCAGTACTTC

J gene: TRBJ2-3
clone size: few
D gene: -
V gene: TRBV6-5
CDR3 protein: CASSYSISDTDTQYF
CDR3 DNA: TGTGCCAGCAGTTACTCGATATCGGACACAGATACGCAGTATTTT

J gene: TRBJ2-6
clone size: -
D gene: TRBD1
V gene: TRBV2
CDR3 protein: CARGQSGANVLTF
CDR3 DNA: TGTGCCAGGGGACAGTCTGGGGCCAACGTCCTGACTTTC

J gene: TRBJ2-5
clone size: once
D gene: -
V gene: TRBV2
CDR3 protein: CSSINYPIQETQYF
CDR3 DNA: TGTTCCAGCATAAACTACCCAATCCAAGAGACCCAGTACTTC

J gene: TRBJ2-7
clone size: few
D gene: -
V gene: TRBV12-3/TRBV12-4
CDR3 protein: CASSPTIRNEQYF
CDR3 DNA: TGTGCCAGCAGTCCTACCATCAGAAACGAGCAGTACTTC

J gene: TRBJ2-2
clone size: -
D gene: TRBD1
V gene: TRBV9
CDR3 protein: CASSVVGQGAANTGELFF
CDR3 DNA: TGTGCCAGCAGCGTAGTTGGACAGGGGGCTGCGAACACCGGGGAGCTGTTTTTT

J gene: TRBJ2-7
clone size: -
D gene: -
V gene: TRBV12-3/TRBV12-4
CDR3 protein: CASSLMRVQYF
CDR3 DNA: TGTGCCAGCAGTTTAATGAGGGTGCAGTACTTC

J gene: TRBJ2-1
clone size: -
D gene: TRBD2
V gene: TRBV9
CDR3 protein: CASSPLAASDNEQFF
CDR3 DNA: TGTGCCAGCAGCCCGCTAGCGGCTTCCGACAATGAGCAGTTCTTC

J gene: TRBJ2-3
clone size: -
D gene: TRBD2
V gene: TRBV20-1
CDR3 protein: CSARTSGGDDKPDTQYF
CDR3 DNA: TGCAGTGCCAGGACTAGCGGGGGGGATGATAAGCCAGATACGCAGTATTTT

J gene: TRBJ1-2
clone size: -
D gene: TRBD1
V gene: TRBV5-4
CDR3 protein: CASSFGQGEGGYTF
CDR3 DNA: TGTGCCAGCAGCTTTGGACAGGGGGAGGGAGGCTACACCTTC

J gene: TRBJ2-5
clone size: -
D gene: TRBD2
V gene: TRBV29-1
CDR3 protein: CSVELLGGEETQYF
CDR3 DNA: TGCAGCGTTGAATTGCTTGGGGGGGAAGAGACCCAGTACTTC

J gene: TRBJ1-5
clone size: -
D gene: -
V gene: TRBV28
CDR3 protein: CASSPVGQPQHF
CDR3 DNA: TGTGCCAGCAGTCCCGTAGGTCAGCCCCAGCATTTT

J gene: TRBJ2-5
clone size: many
D gene: TRBD1
V gene: TRBV20-1
CDR3 protein: CSARGPGGLRETQYF
CDR3 DNA: TGCAGTGCTAGAGGCCCAGGGGGTTTGCGGGAGACCCAGTACTTC

J gene: TRBJ2-1
clone size: -
D gene: -
V gene: TRBV15
CDR3 protein: CATSRAADEQFF
CDR3 DNA: TGTGCCACCAGCAGAGCGGCGGATGAGCAGTTCTTC

J gene: TRBJ1-1
clone size: -
D gene: TRBD1
V gene: TRBV6-5
CDR3 protein: CASSYSKDREVEAFF
CDR3 DNA: TGTGCCAGCAGTTACTCGAAGGACAGGGAGGTTGAAGCTTTCTTT

J gene: TRBJ2-1
clone size: -
D gene: -
V gene: TRBV20-1
CDR3 protein: CSARAEGGPYNEQFF
CDR3 DNA: TGCAGTGCTAGAGCCGAGGGGGGCCCCTACAATGAGCAGTTCTTC

J gene: TRBJ2-3
clone size: few
D gene: -
V gene: TRBV6-5
CDR3 protein: CASSYEGGPTDTQYF
CDR3 DNA: TGTGCCAGCAGTTACGAGGGGGGGCCCACAGATACGCAGTATTTT

J gene: TRBJ2-7
clone size: few
D gene: TRBD1
V gene: TRBV15
CDR3 protein: CATSRGGQGRTYEQYF
CDR3 DNA: TGTGCCACCAGCAGAGGAGGACAGGGGCGGACCTACGAGCAGTACTTC

J gene: TRBJ1-2
clone size: -
D gene: -
V gene: TRBV20-1
CDR3 protein: CSAMISKGRGYGYTF
CDR3 DNA: TGCAGTGCTATGATTTCGAAGGGTCGAGGCTATGGCTACACCTTC

J gene: TRBJ1-5
clone size: -
D gene: -
V gene: TRBV6-1
CDR3 protein: CASRKKGVNQPQHF
CDR3 DNA: TGTGCCAGCAGGAAAAAGGGGGTAAATCAGCCCCAGCATTTT

J gene: TRBJ2-3
clone size: -
D gene: -
V gene: TRBV29-1
CDR3 protein: CSVETSPGPPYF
CDR3 DNA: TGCAGCGTTGAAACTTCCCCAGGACCCCCGTATTTT

J gene: TRBJ2-1
clone size: few
D gene: -
V gene: TRBV7-9
CDR3 protein: CASSWRVRGEQFF
CDR3 DNA: TGTGCCAGCAGCTGGAGGGTTCGGGGTGAGCAGTTCTTC

J gene: TRBJ2-5
clone size: few
D gene: -
V gene: TRBV12-3/TRBV12-4
CDR3 protein: CASILGAQETQYF
CDR3 DNA: TGTGCCAGCATCCTAGGGGCACAAGAGACCCAGTACTTC